This record looks at one TCR beta chain sequence and its context. This sample is part of a study of shared clonotypes between healthy human individuals. At the level of the study: Each donor contributed plates that comprised three CD4 naive, three CD4 memory, two CD8 naive and one CD8 memory.

Naive CD8 cells lacked CD45RO and underwent positive selection for CCR7, leaving out terminally differentiated effector memory CD45RA+ cells. Germline loops: CDR1 SGHVS, CDR2 FNYEAQ. This CDR3 is 16 amino acids long. Trimming removed 0 bases at V and 2 bases at J, with 12 bases between. Only in-frame clones appear in the TCRdb table, and some are missing; sequencing was by immunoSEQ multiplex PCR. Among about 1,900,000 clones listed, about 95% were seen once. The sequence was collected from a man younger than 30 in good health. Specimen: naive CD8+ T cells sorted from blood. V is TRBV7-6 and J is TRBJ2-3; D might be TRBD1 or TRBD2, each matching 5 bases. The CDR3 coding sequence is TGTGCCAGCAGCTTAGCGTGGGGGAGTCCCACAGATACGCAGTATTTT. This gives the protein CASSLAWGSPTDTQYF.